This paragraph covers one T cell receptor (beta chain) sequence. Germline CDR1 is SEHNR and CDR2 is FQNEAQ (reference sequence). V was trimmed by 3 bases and J by 4 bases, leaving 12 bases between them. CDR3 length: 15 amino acids. This record comes from a study of blood T cell repertoires in COVID-19. Seattle's cohort entered during active infection and was followed longitudinally. Clones were sequenced by immunoSEQ multiplex PCR, and TCRdb holds only the in-frame ones, with some missing. Of around 57,000 clones listed, roughly 90% are singletons. This clonotype was obtained from an elderly woman with COVID-19, enrolled during active disease. The rearrangement links TRBV7-9 to TRBJ1-4, with D perhaps TRBD1 (5 bases). The specimen was peripheral blood. CDR3 nucleotides: TGTGCCAGCAGCTTCGGCACAGGCCTTAATGAAAAACTGTTTTTT. It translates to CASSFGTGLNEKLFF.